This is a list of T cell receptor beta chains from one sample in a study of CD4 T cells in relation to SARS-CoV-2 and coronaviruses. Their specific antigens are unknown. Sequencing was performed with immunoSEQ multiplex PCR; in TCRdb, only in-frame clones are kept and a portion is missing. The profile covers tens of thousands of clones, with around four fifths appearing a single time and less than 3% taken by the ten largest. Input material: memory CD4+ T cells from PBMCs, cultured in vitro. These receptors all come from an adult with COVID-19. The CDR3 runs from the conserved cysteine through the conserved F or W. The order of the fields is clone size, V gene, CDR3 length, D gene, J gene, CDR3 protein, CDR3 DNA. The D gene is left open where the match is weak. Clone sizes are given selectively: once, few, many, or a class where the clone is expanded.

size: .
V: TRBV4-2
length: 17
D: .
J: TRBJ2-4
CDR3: CASSQRFGVVAKNIQYF
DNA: TGTGCCAGCAGCCAAAGGTTCGGTGTTGTAGCCAAAAACATTCAGTACTTC

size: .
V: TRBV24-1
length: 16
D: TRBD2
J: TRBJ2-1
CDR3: CATSDYGAGVSNEQFF
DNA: TGTGCCACCAGTGATTACGGGGCGGGAGTCAGCAATGAGCAGTTCTTC

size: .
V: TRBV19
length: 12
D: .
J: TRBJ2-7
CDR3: CASSNLGREQYF
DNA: TGTGCCAGTAGTAACTTGGGCAGAGAGCAGTACTTC

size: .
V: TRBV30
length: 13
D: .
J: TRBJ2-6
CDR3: CASGGAGANVLTF
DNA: TGTGCCTCAGGAGGGGCTGGGGCCAACGTCCTGACTTTC

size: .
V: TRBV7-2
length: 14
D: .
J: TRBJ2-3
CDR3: CASSFTHITDTQYF
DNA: TGTGCCAGCAGCTTCACCCATATCACAGATACGCAGTATTTT

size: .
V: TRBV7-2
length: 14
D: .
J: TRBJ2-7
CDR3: CASSPPPGNYEQYF
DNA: TGTGCCAGCAGCCCCCCCCCAGGGAACTACGAGCAGTACTTC

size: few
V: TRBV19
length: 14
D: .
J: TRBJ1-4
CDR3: CASISTGANEKLFF
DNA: TGTGCCAGTATCTCTACAGGAGCTAATGAAAAACTGTTTTTT

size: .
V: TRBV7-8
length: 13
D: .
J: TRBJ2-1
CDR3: CASRWDLLNEQFF
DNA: TGTGCCAGCAGATGGGACTTGCTCAATGAGCAGTTCTTC

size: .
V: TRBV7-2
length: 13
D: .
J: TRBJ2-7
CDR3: CASSEARDYEQYF
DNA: TGTGCCAGCAGCGAGGCTAGGGACTACGAGCAGTACTTC

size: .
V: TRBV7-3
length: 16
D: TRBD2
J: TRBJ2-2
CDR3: CASSRGGQGNTGELFF
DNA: TGTGCCAGCAGTCGGGGAGGGCAGGGGAACACCGGGGAGCTGTTTTTT

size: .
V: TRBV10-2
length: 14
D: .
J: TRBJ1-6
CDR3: CASRDTPNDSPLHF
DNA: TGCGCCAGCAGGGACACCCCTAATGATTCACCCCTCCACTTT

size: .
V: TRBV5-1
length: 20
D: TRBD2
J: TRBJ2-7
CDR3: CASSLAIIGTSGYRPYEQYF
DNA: TGCGCCAGCAGCTTGGCCATCATTGGGACTAGCGGGTACCGTCCCTACGAGCAGTACTTC

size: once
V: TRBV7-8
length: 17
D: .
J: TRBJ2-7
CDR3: CASSLVRASAYVHEQYF
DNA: TGTGCCAGCAGCTTAGTTCGGGCTAGCGCCTATGTCCACGAGCAGTACTTC

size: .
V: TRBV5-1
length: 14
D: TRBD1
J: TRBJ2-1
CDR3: CASSLGTGGFEQFF
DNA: TGCGCCAGCAGCTTGGGGACAGGGGGCTTTGAGCAGTTCTTC

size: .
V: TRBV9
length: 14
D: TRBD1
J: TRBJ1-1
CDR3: CASSPRDRTTEAFF
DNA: TGTGCCAGCAGCCCCCGGGACAGGACTACTGAAGCTTTCTTT

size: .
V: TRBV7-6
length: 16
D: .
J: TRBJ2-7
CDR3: CASSPRGGGSLYEQYF
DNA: TGTGCCAGCAGCCCAAGAGGGGGAGGGTCGTTATACGAGCAGTACTTC

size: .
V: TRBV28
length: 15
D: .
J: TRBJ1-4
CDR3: CASSFQQGGDEKLFF
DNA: TGTGCCAGCAGTTTCCAACAGGGAGGGGATGAAAAACTGTTTTTT

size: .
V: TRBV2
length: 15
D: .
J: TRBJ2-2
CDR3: CASSAPPLSSGELFF
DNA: TGTGCCAGCAGTGCCCCCCCCTTATCATCCGGGGAGCTGTTTTTT

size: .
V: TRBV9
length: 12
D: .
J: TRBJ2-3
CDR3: CASSVNADTQYF
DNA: TGTGCCAGCAGCGTTAACGCAGATACGCAGTATTTT

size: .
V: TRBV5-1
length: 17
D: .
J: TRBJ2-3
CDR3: CASHTRRGLTSTDTQYF
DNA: TGCGCCAGCCACACCAGGAGAGGACTGACTAGCACAGATACGCAGTATTTT

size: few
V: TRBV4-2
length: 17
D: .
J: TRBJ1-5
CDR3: CASSPAEWDSGNQPQHF
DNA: TGTGCCAGCAGCCCAGCCGAGTGGGACTCGGGCAATCAGCCCCAGCATTTT

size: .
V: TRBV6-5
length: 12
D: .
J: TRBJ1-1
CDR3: CASSSTVTEAFF
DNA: TGTGCCAGCAGCTCGACAGTCACTGAAGCTTTCTTT

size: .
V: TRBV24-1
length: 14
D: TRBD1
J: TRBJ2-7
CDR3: CATSETGTAYEQYF
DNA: TGTGCCACCAGTGAAACCGGGACAGCCTACGAGCAGTACTTC

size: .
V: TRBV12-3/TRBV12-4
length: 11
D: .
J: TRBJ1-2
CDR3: CATSYRDSYTF
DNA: TGTGCCACCTCGTACAGGGATAGCTACACCTTC

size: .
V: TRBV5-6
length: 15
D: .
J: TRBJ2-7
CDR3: CASSFSNLTGPRPHF
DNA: TGTGCCAGCAGCTTTTCGAACCTTACAGGGCCACGTCCCCACTTC

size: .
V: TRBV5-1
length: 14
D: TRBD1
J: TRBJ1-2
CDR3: CASSLGQGRYGYTF
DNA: TGCGCCAGCAGCTTGGGACAGGGAAGGTATGGCTACACCTTC

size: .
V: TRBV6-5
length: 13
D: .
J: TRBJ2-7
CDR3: CASSADTRYEQYF
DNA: TGTGCCAGCAGCGCTGACACTAGGTACGAGCAGTACTTC

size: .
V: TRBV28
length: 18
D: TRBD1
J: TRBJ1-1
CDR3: CASSLEPGTGPLNTEAFF
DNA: TGTGCCAGCAGTTTGGAACCAGGGACAGGGCCCTTGAACACTGAAGCTTTCTTT

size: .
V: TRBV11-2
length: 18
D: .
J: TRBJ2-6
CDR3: CASSRRGDGYSGANVLTF
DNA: TGTGCCAGCAGCCGTCGGGGTGACGGGTACTCTGGGGCCAACGTCCTGACTTTC

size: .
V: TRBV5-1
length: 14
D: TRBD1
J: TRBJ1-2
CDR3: CASSRQGMDYGYTF
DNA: TGCGCCAGCAGTAGACAGGGTATGGACTATGGCTACACCTTC

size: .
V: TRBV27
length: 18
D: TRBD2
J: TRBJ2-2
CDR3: CASSFRLAGVVFSGELFF
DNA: TGTGCCAGCAGTTTTAGACTAGCGGGAGTCGTTTTTTCCGGGGAGCTGTTTTTT

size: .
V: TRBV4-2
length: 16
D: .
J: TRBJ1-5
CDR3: CASSQDAQGDNQPQHF
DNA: TGTGCCAGCAGCCAAGACGCGCAGGGTGACAATCAGCCCCAGCATTTT

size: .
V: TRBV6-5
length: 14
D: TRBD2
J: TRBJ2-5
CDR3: CASSPTSGQETQYF
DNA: TGTGCCAGCAGTCCGACTAGCGGCCAAGAGACCCAGTACTTC

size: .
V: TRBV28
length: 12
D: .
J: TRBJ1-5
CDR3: CASMGGNQPQHF
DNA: TGTGCCAGCATGGGAGGGAACCAGCCCCAGCATTTT

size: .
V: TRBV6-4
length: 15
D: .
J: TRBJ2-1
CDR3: CASRRVGRPYNEQFF
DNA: TGTGCCAGCAGGCGTGTGGGTAGACCTTACAATGAGCAGTTCTTC

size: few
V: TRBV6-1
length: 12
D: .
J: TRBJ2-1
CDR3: CASSDRFGEQFF
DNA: TGTGCCAGCAGTGATCGTTTCGGAGAGCAGTTCTTC